These T cell receptor beta chains were read from a single sample in a study of Graves' ophthalmopathy and Graves' hyperthyroidism. One entry per CDR3 protein results from TCRdb running MiXCR on the multiplex PCR reads. Of about 400,000 distinct CDR3 sequences in the sample, around 16% were seen once. Sequencing was carried out using peripheral blood. The receptors were sampled from a woman aged 18-29 years with Graves' ophthalmopathy. CDR3s include the opening cysteine and the closing phenylalanine or tryptophan. Fields, in order: clone size, J gene, D gene, V gene, CDR3 DNA, CDR3 protein. The D gene is left open where the match is weak. Clone sizes are given selectively: once, few, many, or a class where the clone is expanded.

size: many; J: TRBJ2-7; D: .; V: TRBV6-1; DNA: TGTGCCAGCAGTGATCTCCGGGACGTGGGGGAGCAGTACTTC; CDR3: CASSDLRDVGEQYF
size: many; J: TRBJ2-7; D: .; V: TRBV20-1; DNA: TGCAGTGCTAGAGCCCTGAGCCTAGCCTACGAGCAGTACTTC; CDR3: CSARALSLAYEQYF
size: many; J: TRBJ2-2; D: .; V: TRBV24-1; DNA: TGTGCCACCAGTGACAACGACAACACCGGGGAGCTGTTTTTT; CDR3: CATSDNDNTGELFF
size: many; J: TRBJ1-2; D: .; V: TRBV28; DNA: TGTGCCAGCAGTATCGACAGCGGCTACACCTTC; CDR3: CASSIDSGYTF
size: .; J: TRBJ2-7; D: TRBD2; V: TRBV20-1; DNA: TGCAGTGCTAGTCGGCGGGGGGGGGCCTACGAGCAGTACTTC; CDR3: CSASRRGGAYEQYF
size: .; J: TRBJ1-5; D: .; V: TRBV11-2; DNA: TGTGCCAGCAGCCTCGGGACTCTATATAGCAATCAGCCCCAGCATTTT; CDR3: CASSLGTLYSNQPQHF
size: many; J: TRBJ1-1; D: .; V: TRBV6-2/TRBV6-3; DNA: TGTGCCAGCAGCGAAGACACGAGAGACACTGAAGCTTTCTTT; CDR3: CASSEDTRDTEAFF
size: many; J: TRBJ1-1; D: .; V: TRBV6-2/TRBV6-3; DNA: TGTGCCAGCTCCAATTTCGTGGCAGGGAGCACTGAAGCTTTCTTT; CDR3: CASSNFVAGSTEAFF
size: many; J: TRBJ2-7; D: TRBD1; V: TRBV12-3/TRBV12-4; DNA: TGTGCCAGCAGAGAAGCACAGGGGGACTACGAGCAGTACTTC; CDR3: CASREAQGDYEQYF
size: many; J: TRBJ2-5; D: .; V: TRBV7-2; DNA: TGTGCCAGCAGCAGCCGGCCCGCGGAGACCCAGTACTTC; CDR3: CASSSRPAETQYF
size: many; J: TRBJ2-5; D: .; V: TRBV28; DNA: TGTGCCAGCAGTTTAACGGACATGCGACAAGAGACCCAGTACTTC; CDR3: CASSLTDMRQETQYF
size: .; J: TRBJ1-1; D: .; V: TRBV12-3/TRBV12-4; DNA: TGTGCCAGCAGACCAACTCAGGCCACTGAAGCTTTCTTT; CDR3: CASRPTQATEAFF
size: many; J: TRBJ1-1; D: .; V: TRBV12-3/TRBV12-4; DNA: TGTGCCAGCAGTTTCCGGGGCGTAATGAACACTGAAGCTTTCTTT; CDR3: CASSFRGVMNTEAFF
size: many; J: TRBJ1-5; D: .; V: TRBV28; DNA: TGTGCCAGCAGCATGGGGGCAGGTCAGCCCCAGCATTTT; CDR3: CASSMGAGQPQHF
size: many; J: TRBJ1-1; D: .; V: TRBV2; DNA: TGTGCCAGCAACCGCTTTCCGAACACTGAAGCTTTCTTT; CDR3: CASNRFPNTEAFF
size: many; J: TRBJ1-1; D: .; V: TRBV19; DNA: TGTGCCAGTATTGTCACAGGGACCAACACTGAAGCTTTCTTT; CDR3: CASIVTGTNTEAFF
size: many; J: TRBJ1-2; D: TRBD1; V: TRBV12-5; DNA: TGTGCTAGTGGGGCCGGACAGGGGAAGGCGAGAGGCTACACCTTC; CDR3: CASGAGQGKARGYTF
size: many; J: TRBJ1-5; D: .; V: TRBV29-1; DNA: TGCAGCGTTGGGTTTAGGGGACAGCCCCAGCATTTT; CDR3: CSVGFRGQPQHF
size: many; J: TRBJ1-1; D: .; V: TRBV20-1; DNA: TGCAGTGCTAAGACGGTGATGAGCACTGAAGCTTTCTTT; CDR3: CSAKTVMSTEAFF
size: many; J: TRBJ1-1; D: .; V: TRBV6-1; DNA: TGTGCCAGCAGTGGACTGCCGAACACTGAAGCTTTCTTT; CDR3: CASSGLPNTEAFF
size: .; J: TRBJ2-7; D: TRBD1; V: TRBV3-1; DNA: TGTGCCAGCACTAGGACAGGGTCCGACGAGCAGTACTTC; CDR3: CASTRTGSDEQYF
size: many; J: TRBJ1-2; D: TRBD1; V: TRBV28; DNA: TGTGCCAGCCGAACTACAGGGGTTCCCGATGGCTACACCTTC; CDR3: CASRTTGVPDGYTF
size: many; J: TRBJ1-1; D: .; V: TRBV6-1; DNA: TGTGCCAGCAGTCCCGTGGACGGACTCACTGAAGCTTTCTTT; CDR3: CASSPVDGLTEAFF
size: many; J: TRBJ2-7; D: .; V: TRBV2; DNA: TGTGCCAGCAGTAAAAGTCTATCCTACGAGCAGTACTTC; CDR3: CASSKSLSYEQYF
size: many; J: TRBJ2-7; D: TRBD2; V: TRBV5-1; DNA: TGCGCCAGCAGACCCATGCCGGGGGGGATCGACGAGCAGTACTTC; CDR3: CASRPMPGGIDEQYF
size: many; J: TRBJ1-2; D: .; V: TRBV6-2/TRBV6-3; DNA: TGTGCCAGCAGTTACCCAACGAATGGCTACACCTTC; CDR3: CASSYPTNGYTF
size: many; J: TRBJ2-5; D: .; V: TRBV12-5; DNA: TGTGCTAGTGGTTTGTCCCCCAGCGAACTCCAAGAGACCCAGTACTTC; CDR3: CASGLSPSELQETQYF
size: many; J: TRBJ1-1; D: .; V: TRBV6-1; DNA: TGTGCCAGCAGTGAACTTGGGGGGATAACTGAAGCTTTCTTT; CDR3: CASSELGGITEAFF
size: many; J: TRBJ2-7; D: TRBD1; V: TRBV5-1; DNA: TGCGCCAGCAGCGGACAGGGGGGCTTCGAGCAGTACTTC; CDR3: CASSGQGGFEQYF
size: once; J: TRBJ2-7; D: TRBD2; V: TRBV11-2; DNA: TGTGCCAGCAGCCAAGCGGGAGGACGCTTAGTGAAGCAGTACTTC; CDR3: CASSQAGGRLVKQYF
size: .; J: TRBJ2-7; D: TRBD1; V: TRBV28; DNA: TGTGCCAGCAGCCCACGTCCAGGACAGGGGGCCCACGAGCAGTACTTC; CDR3: CASSPRPGQGAHEQYF
size: many; J: TRBJ2-7; D: TRBD2; V: TRBV12-3/TRBV12-4; DNA: TGTGCCAGCAGTCGGACTAGCGGGAGTCTCTACGAGCAGTACTTC; CDR3: CASSRTSGSLYEQYF
size: many; J: TRBJ2-5; D: TRBD1; V: TRBV5-1; DNA: TGCGCCAGCACCCAGACAGGGGCGGGAAAGACCCAGTACTTC; CDR3: CASTQTGAGKTQYF